Listed below are T cell receptor beta chains from one sample, sequenced in a study of T cell responses to AZD1222 COVID-19 vaccine. Sequencing was performed with immunoSEQ multiplex PCR; in TCRdb, only in-frame clones are kept and a portion is missing. The sample records approximately 200,000 clones, approximately 93% being singletons. The specimen comprised peripheral blood, sampled 28 days after the second AZD1222 dose. These receptors were obtained from an adult who received the AZD1222 COVID-19 vaccine. Both conserved end residues are part of each CDR3.

TRBV6-5	TRBJ2-7	CASSYLAGESYEQYF
TRBV10-3	TRBJ2-7	CAISRSPSVAYEQYF
TRBV11-3	TRBJ2-3	CASSLEGYTQYF
TRBV6-5	TRBJ1-5	CASSRTGGDQPQHF
TRBV7-2	TRBJ2-7	CASSLDRLLPYEQYF
TRBV28	TRBJ1-5	CASSLTRAGNQPQHF
TRBV4-1	TRBJ1-2	CASSDPTGRGSGYTF
TRBV27	TRBJ1-5	CASSRDTGEPQHF
TRBV5-1	TRBJ1-4	CASSLAQGAKKLFF
TRBV7-9	TRBJ2-5	CASSLLWQIQETQYF
TRBV5-4	TRBJ2-2	CASSPTGWNTGELFF
TRBV10-3	TRBJ1-5	CAISESGQALGPQHF
TRBV7-2	TRBJ2-1	CASSWGGRQEQFF
TRBV3-1/TRBV3-2	TRBJ1-2	CASSHLTGYYGYTF
TRBV20-1	TRBJ1-2	CSALTYGYTF
TRBV6-5	TRBJ1-6	CASSYRDSWNSPLHF
TRBV29-1	TRBJ2-3	CSVGVDTQYF
TRBV6-2/TRBV6-3	TRBJ2-5	CASSTGQGYTETQYF
TRBV12-3/TRBV12-4	TRBJ1-2	CASSRDRANGYTF
TRBV28	TRBJ2-1	CASSFVGEQFF
TRBV7-3	TRBJ2-3	CASSLVDGVTDTQYF
TRBV2	TRBJ2-5	CASRDGLSETQYF
TRBV4-1	TRBJ2-1	CASSSRSSNEQFF
TRBV5-6	TRBJ1-2	CASSSTGTIYGYTF
TRBV7-9	TRBJ1-1	CASSAQWGQEAFF
TRBV6-2/TRBV6-3	TRBJ2-1	CASSYEGASEQFF
TRBV5-6	TRBJ2-3	CASSLIPGAGGGTGTQYF
TRBV7-3	TRBJ2-2	CASSVNAGTGTGELFF
TRBV5-1	TRBJ1-3	CASSLAGGGSGNTIYF
TRBV6-5	TRBJ2-5	CASSYSGWGTQYF
TRBV7-2	TRBJ1-1	CASSSRGGTEAFF
TRBV18	TRBJ1-5	CASSADRGQPQHF
TRBV7-3	TRBJ1-1	CASSLQGPTEAFF
TRBV28	TRBJ2-1	CASRLRVSEQFF
TRBV7-2	TRBJ2-5	CASSLGFWQGVQETQYF
TRBV5-4	TRBJ2-2	CASSLDPGQSTGELFF
TRBV2	TRBJ2-1	CASSSLLAGGASNEQFF
TRBV11-1	TRBJ1-1	CASSPRGGDMNTEAFF
TRBV6-1	TRBJ2-3	CASREALQVVGYTDTQYF
TRBV25-1	TRBJ1-6	CASSGKGTSSPLHF
TRBV18	TRBJ2-1	CASSPQGVYYNEQFF
TRBV5-1	TRBJ1-2	CASSLARESDGYTF
TRBV7-6	TRBJ1-3	CASSSRGGTQGNTIYF
TRBV6-2/TRBV6-3	TRBJ1-5	CASSDRANQPQHF
TRBV3-1/TRBV3-2	TRBJ1-6	CASSYTGYSPLHF
TRBV12-5	TRBJ2-1	CASGLTGHNEQFF